By sample fraction, the clone carrying this T cell receptor beta chain is medium-sized. As yet, its antigen is unknown. This sample is drawn from a study of CD8+CD57+ T cells in acquired aplastic anemia. At the level of the study: The DNA of sorted CD4+ and CD8+ cells averaged about 3 ug. Study-level results: Between patients and controls, around 31 CD8+ CDR3 sequences were found in common. Any difference that existed in CD8+ Simpson's diversity between patients and controls was not significant.

The CDR3 sequence is 14 residues long. Trimming took off 6 bases at V and 6 bases at J, with 12 bases between the two ends. Per the germline V gene, CDR1 is MNHEY and CDR2 is SVGAGI. Selection for sequencing was limited to patients who had shown CD8+CD57+ cell expansion by flow cytometry. Genomic DNA served as template for TCR beta VDJ and CDR3 profiling. TCRdb fed the reads into MiXCR, producing one record per CDR3 protein. The table includes over 150,000 distinct CDR3 sequences, roughly 60% detected once. The sequenced sample was sorted CD4+, CD8+, or CD8+CD57+ T cells (not recorded which) from PBMCs. The V call is TRBV6-5, the J call TRBJ1-6; D unclear. This clonotype was sampled from a human donor with aplastic anemia. CDR3 coding DNA: TGTGCCAGCAGCTCTGATGACGCTAATTCACCCCTCCACTTT. The encoded protein is CASSSDDANSPLHF.